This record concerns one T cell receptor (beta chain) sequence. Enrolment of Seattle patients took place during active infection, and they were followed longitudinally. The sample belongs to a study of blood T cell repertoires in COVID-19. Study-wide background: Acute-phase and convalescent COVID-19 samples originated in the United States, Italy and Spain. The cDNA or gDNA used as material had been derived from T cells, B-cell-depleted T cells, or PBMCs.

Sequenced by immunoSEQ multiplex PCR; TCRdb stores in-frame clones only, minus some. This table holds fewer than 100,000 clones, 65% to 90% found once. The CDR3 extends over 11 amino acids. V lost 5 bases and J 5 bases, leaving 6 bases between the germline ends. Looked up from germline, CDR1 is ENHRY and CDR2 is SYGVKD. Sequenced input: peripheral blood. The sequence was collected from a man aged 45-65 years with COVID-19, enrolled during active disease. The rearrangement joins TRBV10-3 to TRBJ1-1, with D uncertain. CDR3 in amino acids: CAISSGTEAFF. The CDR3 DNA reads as TGTGCCATCAGTTCCGGGACTGAAGCTTTCTTT.